This TCR beta chain comes out of a study of regulatory T cells in long-lasting Graves disease. Time point noted: newly diagnosed GD, antithyroid drugs for less than 3 months. PBMC-derived RNA was used for the TCR library. Findings and caveats of the study: Newly diagnosed Graves' patients exceeded persistent ones in TCR diversity. Only peripheral blood was studied, not thyroid tissue.

The germline CDR1 and CDR2 sequences are MNHEY and SMNVEV (reference sequence). This CDR3 region has 19 residues. With V trimmed by 8 bases and J by 0 bases, 15 bases remained unmatched. This clonotype was detected ten times or more. Its antigen is not known. CDR3-region Arm-PCR and iRepertoire HTBI primers produced the TCR beta libraries. MiXCR, run by TCRdb on the multiplex PCR reads, gives a single entry per CDR3 protein. The data hold roughly 420,000 distinct CDR3 sequences, with about 17% observed a single time. This sample also appeared in a second study, on T cells in Graves' hyperthyroidism and ophthalmopathy. As that report states: The blood repertoire included most of the expanded thyroid clonotypes above 0.001. Ophthalmopathy, as predicted by the model, came a median 6.5 months after the prediction.

J is TRBJ2-4 and V is TRBV27, with 11 bases matching TRBD2. The receptor comes from a woman aged 18-29 years with Graves disease. The starting material was peripheral blood mononuclear cells (PBMCs), obtained at new diagnosis, from a patient treated with antithyroid drugs. Here the CDR3 DNA reads TGTGCCAGCCATCCCTTAGCGGGAGGGCCGTTGATAGCCAAAAACATTCAGTACTTC. Its translation is CASHPLAGGPLIAKNIQYF.